Presented here are 29 T cell receptor beta chains from one specimen sequenced in a study of CD8 T cells in Susac syndrome. Roughly 0.45 to 1 ug RNA was reverse transcribed with random hexamers. TCRdb reanalysed the immunoSEQ multiplex PCR reads using MiXCR and keeps one entry per CDR3 protein. This sample has some 120,000 distinct CDR3 sequences, with 90% to 95% found just once. Sample: CD4+ T cells from PBMCs. These receptors were taken from a human donor in good health.

The V gene is TRBV28, the J gene TRBJ1-1; D uncertain. Germline V CDR1 and CDR2: MDHEN, SYDVKM. Trimming removed 10 bases from V and 1 base from J, with 7 bases in between. CDR3 length: 11 amino acids. The CDR3 nucleotides are TGTGCCATCTCAGGGAACACTGAAGCTTTCTTT. The encoded protein is CAISGNTEAFF.

The V call is TRBV20-1, the J call TRBJ2-2; a possible D gene is TRBD2 (5 bases). Trimming pared 5 bases from V and 7 bases from J, leaving 17 bases between. This CDR3 has 14 residues. Germline loops: CDR1 DFQATT, CDR2 SNEGSKA (reference sequence). The CDR3, as DNA: TGCAGTGCTCGGGATTCGGGAAAAATCGGGGAGCTGTTTTTT. Protein: CSARDSGKIGELFF.

This chain links TRBV7-2 with TRBJ2-1, with 11 bases identical to TRBD2. Germline-derived CDR1 and CDR2 are SGHTA and FQGNSA. J gave up 7 bases and V 0 bases, and 5 bases lay outside the gene matches. The CDR3 is 16 residues long. CDR3: CASSLALAGGRNEQFF. DNA of the CDR3: TGTGCCAGCAGCTTAGCCCTAGCGGGAGGACGGAATGAGCAGTTCTTC.

The CDR3 sequence is CASRRETYNEQFF. In nucleotides, the CDR3 is TGTGCCAGTAGGCGGGAAACCTACAATGAGCAGTTCTTC. V and J are TRBV19 and TRBJ2-1; a possible D gene is TRBD2 (6 bases). Deletions cut 6 bases from V and 2 bases from J, with 8 bases between. The germline CDR1 and CDR2 sequences are LNHDA and SQIVND (reference sequence). The length of the CDR3 is 13 residues. Full variable domain (rest looked up from reference TRBV19 and TRBJ2-1): DGGITQSPKYLFRKEGQNVTLSCEQNLNHDAMYWYRQDPGQGLRLIYYSQIVNDFQKGDIAEGYSVSREKKESFPLTVTSAQKNPTAFYLCASRRETYNEQFFGPGTRLTVL.

J is TRBJ2-5 and V is TRBV5-1; a possible D gene is TRBD2 (6 bases). The V and J ends lost 3 bases and 1 base respectively, with 10 bases between them. Germline V CDR1 and CDR2: SGHRS, YFSETQ. The CDR3 extends over 14 amino acids. CDR3 DNA: TGCGCCAGCAGCTCCATGGGACTCCAAGAGACCCAGTACTTC. Translation: CASSSMGLQETQYF.

This chain connects TRBV30 to TRBJ2-2; no clear D gene. CDR1 GTSNPN and CDR2 SVGIG come from the germline V gene (reference sequence). The V gene lost 2 bases and the J gene lost 8 bases, with 12 bases spanning the gap. The CDR3 runs 13 residues. The CDR3 DNA sequence: TGTGCCTGGAGTTCGTGGGCTCGAGGGGAGCTGTTTTTT. It codes for CAWSSWARGELFF. Complete variable domain (other parts from reference TRBV30 and TRBJ2-2): SQTIHQWPATLVQPVGSPLSLECTVEGTSNPNLYWYRQAAGRGLQLLFYSVGIGQISSEVPQNLSASRPQDRQFILSSKKLLLSDSGFYLCAWSSWARGELFFGEGSRLTVL.

The chain is built from TRBV7-2 and TRBJ2-5, with D tentatively TRBD1 or TRBD2 (5 bases each). Germline assignment: CDR1 SGHTA and CDR2 FQGNSA. The CDR3 consists of 13 residues. Between the trimmed V and J ends, which lost 1 base and 10 bases, there was a span of 13 bases. DNA of the CDR3: TGTGCCAGCAGCTTAGAGGATCCTGGGGGCCAGTACTTC. This translates into CASSLEDPGGQYF.

The genes are TRBV25-1 and TRBJ1-2; 9 nucleotides agree with TRBD1. V was clipped by 4 bases and J by 7 bases; unmatched bases: 1. Germline CDR1 and CDR2: MGHDK and SYGVNS. This CDR3 region has 12 residues. CDR3 residues: CASSGTGVGYTF. The CDR3 DNA reads as TGTGCCAGCAGTGGGACAGGGGTTGGCTACACCTTC.

The chain's CDR3 is CSPGIGGAETQYF. CDR3 nucleotide sequence: TGCAGCCCGGGTATTGGGGGCGCGGAGACCCAGTACTTC. J is TRBJ2-5 and V is TRBV29-1; the D gene is possibly TRBD1 (6 bases). In germline, CDR1 is SQVTM, CDR2 ANQGSEA. V was pared by 8 bases and J by 5 bases, with 18 bases between. The CDR3 spans 13 residues.

The V gene is TRBV7-2, the J gene TRBJ2-3; D ambiguous. CDR1 is SGHTA and CDR2 is FQGNSA in the germline V gene. V was trimmed by 5 bases and J by 4 bases, leaving 16 bases between them. The CDR3 contains 15 residues. The CDR3 region has the DNA TGTGCCAGCAGCCCGAAGGGTACGGTACCAGATACGCAGTATTTT. It codes for CASSPKGTVPDTQYF.

The V and J genes are TRBV29-1 and TRBJ2-3; 7 bases fit TRBD1. CDR3 length: 14 amino acids. Germline V gives CDR1 SQVTM, CDR2 ANQGSEA. The junction had 7 bases not matched to a gene; V was cut back by 7 bases and J by 0 bases. As DNA, the CDR3 is TGCAGCGCCCGGACAGGCACTAGCACAGATACGCAGTATTTT. Protein product: CSARTGTSTDTQYF.

The chain links TRBV3-1 to TRBJ2-4; possibly TRBD1 for D (6 bases). Germline CDR1 is LGHDT and CDR2 is YNNKEL (reference sequence). V was shortened by 4 bases and J by 2 bases, with 12 bases between the two germline ends. CDR3 length equals 15 residues. The CDR3 sequence: CASSPSWDTKNIQYF. Written as DNA, the CDR3 is TGTGCCAGCAGCCCGTCTTGGGACACCAAAAACATTCAGTACTTC.

This rearrangement joins TRBV4-1 to TRBJ2-1; D is perhaps TRBD2 (6 bases). The V and J ends lost 3 bases and 0 bases respectively, with 15 bases between them. This CDR3 spans 17 amino acids. CDR1 is MGHRA and CDR2 is YSYEKL in the germline V gene. The CDR3 loop is CASSHVIAAVSYNEQFF. Here the CDR3 DNA reads TGCGCCAGCAGCCACGTAATAGCGGCAGTCTCCTACAATGAGCAGTTCTTC.

The CDR3 DNA follows: TGTGCCAGCAGCTTAATGAATGAGCAGTTCTTC. It specifies CASSLMNEQFF. The chain couples TRBV7-9 to TRBJ2-1, with D uncertain. The CDR3 is 11 amino acids. CDR1 is SEHNR, CDR2 FQNEAQ, per germline (reference sequence). Deletions cut 2 bases from V and 7 bases from J, with 3 bases between.

The chain joins TRBV29-1 to TRBJ2-3, with 7 bases identical to TRBD1. This CDR3 contains 13 residues. Germline V gene sequence: CDR1 SQVTM, CDR2 ANQGSEA. Trimming took 7 bases from V and 3 from J; bases not matched to a gene: 7. CDR3 region: CSGRQGQTDTQYF. For the CDR3, the DNA is TGCAGCGGCCGACAGGGCCAGACAGATACGCAGTATTTT.

CDR3 in amino acids: CSARDPFASGIQETQYF. DNA of the CDR3: TGCAGTGCTAGAGATCCTTTCGCTAGCGGGATCCAAGAGACCCAGTACTTC. The genes are TRBV20-1 and TRBJ2-5; 9 bases align to TRBD2. This CDR3 has 17 amino acids. The germline V gene has CDR1 DFQATT and CDR2 SNEGSKA (reference sequence). J was trimmed by 1 base and V by 0 bases; bases with no gene match: 9.

A single count supports this clonotype. J is TRBJ2-3 and V is TRBV7-9, with TRBD2 as a possible D gene (5 bases). V lost 4 bases to trimming and J lost 2 bases, with 10 bases between them. This CDR3 comprises 14 residues. Germline CDR1 is SEHNR and CDR2 is FQNEAQ (reference sequence). DNA for the CDR3: TGTGCCAGCAGCTACGACTACCTCACAGATACGCAGTATTTT. Amino acid sequence: CASSYDYLTDTQYF.

V is TRBV7-9 and J is TRBJ2-5; either TRBD1 or TRBD2 may supply D (5 bases each). CDR3 length: 12 amino acids. V was shortened by 6 bases and J by 4 bases, with 9 bases between the two germline ends. Germline assignment: CDR1 SEHNR and CDR2 FQNEAQ (reference sequence). This chain's CDR3 is CASRRGAETQYF. CDR3 coding DNA: TGTGCCAGCAGGAGGGGCGCAGAGACCCAGTACTTC.

The chain joins TRBV6-5 to TRBJ2-1; TRBD1 matches at 9 bases. The trim removed 5 bases at V and 10 bases at J, leaving 12 bases unmatched. Germline V gene sequence: CDR1 MNHEY, CDR2 SVGAGI. There are 15 residues in the CDR3. In DNA form, the CDR3 reads TGTGCCAGCAGTCCCGGGACAGGGTTCCCACGAGAGCAGTTCTTC. Protein: CASSPGTGFPREQFF.

This clonotype was recorded once. The rearrangement links TRBV19 to TRBJ2-2; the match to TRBD2 covers 11 bases. Germline lookup yields CDR1 LNHDA and CDR2 SQIVND (reference sequence). V lost 7 bases, J lost 1 base, and 5 bases stayed unmatched. The CDR3 spans 16 residues. CDR3 sequence (DNA): TGTGCCAGTACTAGACTAGCGGGGTGGAACACCGGGGAGCTGTTTTTT. As protein: CASTRLAGWNTGELFF.

The chain combines TRBV27 with TRBJ2-1; 8 bases fit TRBD1. V trimming: 6 bases; J trimming: 4 bases; junction bases outside the gene matches: 11. This CDR3 has 16 residues. Germline CDR1 is MNHEY and CDR2 is SMNVEV (reference sequence). DNA of the CDR3: TGTGCCAGCAGACGCAGCCAGGGGGCGGGGTACAATGAGCAGTTCTTC. This gives the protein CASRRSQGAGYNEQFF.

The CDR3 here is CASSDSSPGAYGYTF. CDR3 in DNA: TGTGCCAGCAGTGACTCGAGCCCGGGGGCCTATGGCTACACCTTC. J is TRBJ1-2 and V is TRBV6-4; D is perhaps TRBD1 (6 bases). This CDR3 is 15 amino acids long. Trimming stripped 0 bases from V and 4 bases from J, with 12 bases between. Germline V lookup: CDR1 MRHNA, CDR2 SNTAGT.

In nucleotides, the CDR3 is TGCAGCGTTGAATTAGGGACAGCCGTGAACACTGAAGCTTTCTTT. Its protein is CSVELGTAVNTEAFF. This chain uses TRBV29-1 with TRBJ1-1, with 7 nucleotides matching TRBD1. The CDR3 is made up of 15 amino acids. The V gene's germline CDR1 is SQVTM and CDR2 ANQGSEA. V lost 2 bases, J lost 0 bases, and 6 bases stayed unmatched.

The CDR3 loop reads CASSSGQPQETQYF. The CDR3 coding sequence is TGCGCCAGCAGCTCCGGACAGCCCCAAGAGACCCAGTACTTC. The chain couples TRBV5-1 to TRBJ2-5, with a tentative D call TRBD1 (6 bases). Trimming took off 3 bases at V and 1 base at J, with 10 bases between the two ends. Looked up from germline, CDR1 is SGHRS and CDR2 is YFSETQ. The CDR3 extends over 14 amino acids.

The V and J genes are TRBV29-1 and TRBJ1-2; the match to TRBD1 covers 7 bases. After removal of 4 bases from V and 6 bases from J, the junction contained 5 bases not matched to a gene. This CDR3 comprises 12 residues. Germline V gives CDR1 SQVTM, CDR2 ANQGSEA. The DNA of the CDR3 is TGCAGCGTTGGAGGAGGGGGCGATGGCTACACCTTC. Amino acids: CSVGGGGDGYTF.

V and J are TRBV30 and TRBJ1-1, with a possible D match to TRBD1 (5 bases). CDR1 and CDR2 from the germline V gene are GTSNPN and SVGIG (reference sequence). V was cut by 5 bases and J by 1 base, with 17 bases left in between. CDR3 length: 15 residues. The CDR3 protein is CAWSDDGGSNTEAFF. Here the CDR3 DNA reads TGTGCCTGGTCGGATGACGGGGGATCGAACACTGAAGCTTTCTTT. The entire variable domain, with the rest obtained from reference TRBV30 and TRBJ1-1, is as follows: SQTIHQWPATLVQPVGSPLSLECTVEGTSNPNLYWYRQAAGRGLQLLFYSVGIGQISSEVPQNLSASRPQDRQFILSSKKLLLSDSGFYLCAWSDDGGSNTEAFFGQGTRLTVV.

V usage is TRBV24-1 and J usage is TRBJ2-2, with D perhaps TRBD2 (5 bases). V gave up 9 bases and J gave up 0 bases, with 16 bases separating them. The germline V gene encodes CDR1 KGHDR and CDR2 SFDVKD. The CDR3 has 16 residues. Here the CDR3 DNA reads TGTGCCACCGGAAATCCGGGGAGAACGAACACCGGGGAGCTGTTTTTT. Protein: CATGNPGRTNTGELFF.

The chain uses TRBV29-1 and TRBJ1-1, with D perhaps matching TRBD1 (5 bases). The CDR3 extends over 12 amino acids. Germline loops: CDR1 SQVTM, CDR2 ANQGSEA. Trimming shortened V by 4 bases and J by 0 bases, and 6 bases separated the two germline ends. The CDR3 sequence is CSVGGMNTEAFF. In DNA form, the CDR3 reads TGCAGCGTTGGGGGGATGAACACTGAAGCTTTCTTT.

This clonotype was counted between two and nine times. The gene calls are TRBV28 and TRBJ2-3; possible D gene TRBD1, 7 bases. The germline gives CDR1 MDHEN, CDR2 SYDVKM. Trimming took off 2 bases at V and 3 bases at J, with 9 bases between the two ends. This CDR3 region has 14 residues. As DNA, the CDR3 is TGTGCCAGCAGTTTACAGGGGGGTACAGATACGCAGTATTTT. This gives the protein CASSLQGGTDTQYF.